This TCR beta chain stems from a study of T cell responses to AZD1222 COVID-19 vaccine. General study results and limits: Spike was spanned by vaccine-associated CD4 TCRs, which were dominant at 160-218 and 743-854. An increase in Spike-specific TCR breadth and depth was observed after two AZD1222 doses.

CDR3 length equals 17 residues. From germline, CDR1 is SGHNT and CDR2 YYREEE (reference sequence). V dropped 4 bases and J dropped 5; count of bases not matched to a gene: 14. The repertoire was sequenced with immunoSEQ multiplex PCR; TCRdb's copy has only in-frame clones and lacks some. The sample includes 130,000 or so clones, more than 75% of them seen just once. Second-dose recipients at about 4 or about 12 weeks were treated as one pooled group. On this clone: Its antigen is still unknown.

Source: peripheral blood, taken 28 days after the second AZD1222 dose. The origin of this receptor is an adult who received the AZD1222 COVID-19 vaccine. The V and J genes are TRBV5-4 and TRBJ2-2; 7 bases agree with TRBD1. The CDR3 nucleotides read TGTGCCAGCAGCCCATCCAAACGAGGGGGCTTGACCGGGGAGCTGTTTTTT. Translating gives CASSPSKRGGLTGELFF.